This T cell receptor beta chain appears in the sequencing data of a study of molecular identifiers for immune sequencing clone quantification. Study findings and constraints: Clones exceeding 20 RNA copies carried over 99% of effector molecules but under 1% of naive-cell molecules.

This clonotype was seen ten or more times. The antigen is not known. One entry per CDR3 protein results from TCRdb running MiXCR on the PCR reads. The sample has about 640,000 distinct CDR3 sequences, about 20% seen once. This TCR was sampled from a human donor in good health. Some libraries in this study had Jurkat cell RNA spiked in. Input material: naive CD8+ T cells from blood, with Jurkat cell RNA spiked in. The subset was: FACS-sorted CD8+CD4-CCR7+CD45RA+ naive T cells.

The CDR3 loop reads CAWSVAHNEQFF. DNA of the CDR3: TGTGCCTGGAGTGTCGCGCACAATGAGCAGTTCTTC. V gene TRBV30 combines with J gene TRBJ2-1; D is uncertain. The CDR3 is 12 residues long. The V gene lost 0 bases and the J gene lost 5 bases, with 5 bases spanning the gap. Germline assignment: CDR1 GTSNPN and CDR2 SVGIG (reference sequence).